This T cell receptor beta chain was sequenced for a study of T cells in Graves' hyperthyroidism and ophthalmopathy. Study-level results: Researchers found most expanded thyroid clonotypes above 0.001 in blood as well.

Note on this clonotype: Its antigen is not known.

Template material for amplifying TCR beta CDR3 regions consisted of RNA transcripts. The HTBI primer set was used in a first-round RT-PCR of the TCR CDR3. Using its own MiXCR run on the multiplex PCR reads, TCRdb lists one record per CDR3 protein. The sample records 95,000 to 110,000 distinct CDR3 sequences, around 50% being singletons. Patients between 18 and 65 years old had hyperthyroidism, newly diagnosed and lasting under 2 months. Thyroid ultrasound, orbital computed tomography, clinical symptoms, and serum thyroxine and TRAb underpinned diagnoses. V gave up 2 bases and J gave up 4 bases, with 8 bases separating them. The CDR3 covers 14 residues. Looked up from germline, CDR1 is WNHNN and CDR2 is SYGVQD (reference sequence).

Sequences were obtained from blood. The sequence was collected from a man aged 35 to 55 with Graves' hyperthyroidism. The rearrangement links TRBV10-1 to TRBJ1-4; no reliable D call. CDR3 in DNA: TGCGCCAGCAGTGAGGACGGCTTTAATGAAAAACTGTTTTTT. It is translated as CASSEDGFNEKLFF.